Listed below are T cell receptor beta chains from one sample, sequenced in a study of T-cell memory formation after mild COVID-19. MiXCR, applied by TCRdb to the 5' RACE reads, yields one record per CDR3 protein. The sample contains 500,000 to 600,000 distinct CDR3 sequences, about a sixth of which appear only once. Sequenced: PBMCs or a T cell subset sorted from them (not recorded which). Source of these receptors: an adult woman who had mild COVID-19 (a few samples of this study predate the infection). Cell type and time point are not known. Both conserved end residues are part of each CDR3. D genes are given only for firm matches. The listing skips clone size in some rows; elsewhere it reads once, few, many or a size class.

j_call: TRBJ2-1; v_call: TRBV7-2; clone_size: -; d_call: TRBD2; cdr3_nt: TGTGCCAGCAGCTCGGAACTAGCGGGAGGGCCATTTGAGCAGTTCTTC; cdr3_aa: CASSSELAGGPFEQFF
j_call: TRBJ1-1; v_call: TRBV21-1; clone_size: -; d_call: -; cdr3_nt: TGTGCCAGCGTTTGGTCTAATCCGGGGTCTGAAGCTTTCTTT; cdr3_aa: CASVWSNPGSEAFF
j_call: TRBJ2-7; v_call: TRBV4-2; clone_size: few; d_call: -; cdr3_nt: TGTGCCAGCAGCCACCGGCCCGGGGACGAGCAGTACTTC; cdr3_aa: CASSHRPGDEQYF
j_call: TRBJ1-2; v_call: TRBV7-9; clone_size: many; d_call: -; cdr3_nt: TGTGCCAGCAGCTCGCTGACAGCGAACACCTTC; cdr3_aa: CASSSLTANTF
j_call: TRBJ2-7; v_call: TRBV12-3/TRBV12-4; clone_size: -; d_call: -; cdr3_nt: TGTGCCAGCAGCGTGGGGGGCCCCGGCGTCTACGAGCAGTACTTC; cdr3_aa: CASSVGGPGVYEQYF
j_call: TRBJ2-5; v_call: TRBV24-1; clone_size: -; d_call: TRBD2; cdr3_nt: TGTGCCACCAGTTTTCCGGCGGCTAGCGGGGACCAAGAGACCCAGTACTTC; cdr3_aa: CATSFPAASGDQETQYF
j_call: TRBJ2-7; v_call: TRBV6-2/TRBV6-3; clone_size: once; d_call: TRBD1; cdr3_nt: TGTGCCAGCAGTTACGTCCTAACAGGGGTGTCCTACGAGCAGTACTTC; cdr3_aa: CASSYVLTGVSYEQYF
j_call: TRBJ1-4; v_call: TRBV20-1; clone_size: few; d_call: -; cdr3_nt: TGCAGTGCTAGAGATGAGACAGCCACTGAAAAACTGTTTTTT; cdr3_aa: CSARDETATEKLFF
j_call: TRBJ2-1; v_call: TRBV29-1; clone_size: -; d_call: -; cdr3_nt: TGCAGCCTTCGAGGTAGTTACAATGAGCAGTTCTTC; cdr3_aa: CSLRGSYNEQFF
j_call: TRBJ2-5; v_call: TRBV5-6; clone_size: -; d_call: -; cdr3_nt: TGTGCCAGCAGCTTGGGGCTGAGTTTGGAGACCCAGTACTTC; cdr3_aa: CASSLGLSLETQYF
j_call: TRBJ1-6; v_call: TRBV4-2; clone_size: many; d_call: TRBD1; cdr3_nt: TGTGCCAGCAGCCGAACGATCGGGACAGGGTCGAATTCACCCCTCCACTTT; cdr3_aa: CASSRTIGTGSNSPLHF
j_call: TRBJ2-3; v_call: TRBV4-3; clone_size: -; d_call: -; cdr3_nt: TGCGCCAGCAGCCAAGAGGGGAACGGGGCAGATACGCAGTATTTT; cdr3_aa: CASSQEGNGADTQYF
j_call: TRBJ2-3; v_call: TRBV18; clone_size: few; d_call: -; cdr3_nt: TGTGCCAGCTCACCACGGGGGCGGAGCGGAACTACAGATACGCAGTATTTT; cdr3_aa: CASSPRGRSGTTDTQYF
j_call: TRBJ2-5; v_call: TRBV7-8; clone_size: many; d_call: TRBD2; cdr3_nt: TGTGCCAGCAGCCCTCGCGGGGGACGAGAGACCCAGTACTTC; cdr3_aa: CASSPRGGRETQYF
j_call: TRBJ2-7; v_call: TRBV30; clone_size: few; d_call: TRBD2; cdr3_nt: TGTGCCTCTGATCTAGCGGGGGCCTACGAGCAGTACTTC; cdr3_aa: CASDLAGAYEQYF
j_call: TRBJ2-7; v_call: TRBV6-2/TRBV6-3; clone_size: few; d_call: TRBD2; cdr3_nt: TGTGCCAGCAGTTACCTTGGCGGGAGTCGTGATTTC; cdr3_aa: CASSYLGGSRDF
j_call: TRBJ2-2; v_call: TRBV12-3/TRBV12-4; clone_size: few; d_call: -; cdr3_nt: TGTGCCAGCAGTTTTAGGACTTCTAGTATCGGGGAGCTGTTTTTT; cdr3_aa: CASSFRTSSIGELFF
j_call: TRBJ2-5; v_call: TRBV29-1; clone_size: few; d_call: TRBD2; cdr3_nt: TGCAGCGGCGGGAGGCAAGAGACCCAGTACTTC; cdr3_aa: CSGGRQETQYF
j_call: TRBJ1-2; v_call: TRBV20-1; clone_size: -; d_call: -; cdr3_nt: TGCAGTGCTAGAGCGGTTGACGGCGACTATGGCTACACCTTC; cdr3_aa: CSARAVDGDYGYTF
j_call: TRBJ2-1; v_call: TRBV18; clone_size: -; d_call: -; cdr3_nt: TGTGCCAGCTCACCACCAAGGGACTCGAAAGTCGGCAATGAGCAGTTCTTC; cdr3_aa: CASSPPRDSKVGNEQFF
j_call: TRBJ2-1; v_call: TRBV24-1; clone_size: few; d_call: TRBD2; cdr3_nt: TGTGCCACCAGTGGTACCGGGACTAGCGGGAGGTGGGGTGAGCAGTTCTTC; cdr3_aa: CATSGTGTSGRWGEQFF
j_call: TRBJ1-2; v_call: TRBV27; clone_size: -; d_call: -; cdr3_nt: TGTGCCAGCAGTCCGGGCGGTTTTACTAACTATGGCTACACCTTC; cdr3_aa: CASSPGGFTNYGYTF
j_call: TRBJ1-5; v_call: TRBV12-3/TRBV12-4; clone_size: few; d_call: -; cdr3_nt: TGTGCCAGCAGTTTCGGACCGGGCGGTCAGCCCCAGCATTTT; cdr3_aa: CASSFGPGGQPQHF
j_call: TRBJ2-3; v_call: TRBV4-1; clone_size: few; d_call: -; cdr3_nt: TGCGCCAGCAGCCAACAGGGTGGAGGGAGCACAGATACGCAGTATTTT; cdr3_aa: CASSQQGGGSTDTQYF
j_call: TRBJ1-5; v_call: TRBV19; clone_size: -; d_call: -; cdr3_nt: TGTGCCAGTAGTCGGGAGGGGGGAATTCCCCAGCATTTT; cdr3_aa: CASSREGGIPQHF
j_call: TRBJ2-7; v_call: TRBV3-1; clone_size: -; d_call: TRBD2; cdr3_nt: TGTGCCAGCAGCTCCGGGACTAGCGGAAAGTACGAGCAGTACTTC; cdr3_aa: CASSSGTSGKYEQYF
j_call: TRBJ2-1; v_call: TRBV20-1; clone_size: -; d_call: -; cdr3_nt: TGCAGTGCTAGAGATAGGACAGAGGGACCATACAATGAGCAGTTCTTC; cdr3_aa: CSARDRTEGPYNEQFF
j_call: TRBJ2-7; v_call: TRBV19; clone_size: few; d_call: -; cdr3_nt: TGTGCCAGTAGTGCAGGGATTTACGAGCAGTACTTC; cdr3_aa: CASSAGIYEQYF
j_call: TRBJ1-4; v_call: TRBV27; clone_size: few; d_call: -; cdr3_nt: TGTGCCAGCAGTTTAAAGATCGCGGGGCTTGCAACTAATGAAAAACTGTTTTTT; cdr3_aa: CASSLKIAGLATNEKLFF
j_call: TRBJ2-3; v_call: TRBV12-3/TRBV12-4; clone_size: -; d_call: TRBD1; cdr3_nt: TGTGCCAGCAGTGTCGGGACAGGCACAGATACGCAGTATTTT; cdr3_aa: CASSVGTGTDTQYF